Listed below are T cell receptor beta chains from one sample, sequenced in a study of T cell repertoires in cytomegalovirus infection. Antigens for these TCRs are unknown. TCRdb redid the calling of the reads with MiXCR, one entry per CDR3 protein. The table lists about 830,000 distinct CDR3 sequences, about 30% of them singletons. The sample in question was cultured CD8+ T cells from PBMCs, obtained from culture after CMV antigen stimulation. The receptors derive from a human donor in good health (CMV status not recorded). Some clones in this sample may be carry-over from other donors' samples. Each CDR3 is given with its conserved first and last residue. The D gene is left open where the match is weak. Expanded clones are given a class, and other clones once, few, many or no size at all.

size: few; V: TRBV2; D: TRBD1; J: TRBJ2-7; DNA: TGTGCCAGCAGTGCGGACAGGGCCTTGAGCTCCTACGAGCAGTACTTC; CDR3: CASSADRALSSYEQYF
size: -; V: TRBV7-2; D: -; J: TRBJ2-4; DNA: TGTGCCAGCAGCTCCATGGCGGGGGCGGAGGGTAACATTCAGTACTTC; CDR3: CASSSMAGAEGNIQYF
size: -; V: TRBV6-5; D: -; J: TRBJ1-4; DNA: TGTGCCAGCAGCCGAGCCGCAACTAATGAAAAACTGTTTTTT; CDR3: CASSRAATNEKLFF
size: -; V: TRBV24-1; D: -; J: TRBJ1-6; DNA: TGTGCCACCAGTGATTTGTCGTTTAGGGGCAAGAATTCACCCCTCCACTTT; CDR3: CATSDLSFRGKNSPLHF
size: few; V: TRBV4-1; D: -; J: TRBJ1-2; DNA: TGCGCCAGCAGCCAACCGGGGGAGAACTATGGCTACACCTTC; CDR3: CASSQPGENYGYTF
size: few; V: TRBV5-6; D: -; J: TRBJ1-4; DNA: TGTGCCAGCACCGGAGGCAGGCGGACGAATGAAAAACTGTTTTTT; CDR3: CASTGGRRTNEKLFF
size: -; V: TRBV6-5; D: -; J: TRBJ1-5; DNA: TGTGCCAGCAGACCGGCAGGGAGCCAGCCCCAGCATTTT; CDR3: CASRPAGSQPQHF
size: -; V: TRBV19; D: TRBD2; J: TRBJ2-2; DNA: TGTGCCAGTAGTGGTCTAGCGGAGAACACCGGGGAGCTGTTTTTT; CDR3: CASSGLAENTGELFF
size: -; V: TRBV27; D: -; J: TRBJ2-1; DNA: TGTGCCAGCAAGGGAAACGGGCTACAGTTCTTC; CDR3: CASKGNGLQFF
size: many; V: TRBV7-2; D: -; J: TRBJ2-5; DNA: TGTGCCAGCAGCGTGAGCAGGCCCTATCCAATGGAGACCCAGTACTTC; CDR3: CASSVSRPYPMETQYF
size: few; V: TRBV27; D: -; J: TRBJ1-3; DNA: TGTGCCAGCAGTTTCTCCTCATCTGGAAACACCATATATTTT; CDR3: CASSFSSSGNTIYF
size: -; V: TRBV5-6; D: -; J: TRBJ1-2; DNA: TGTGCCAGCAGCTCGGACAGCTACTATGGCTACACCTTC; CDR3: CASSSDSYYGYTF
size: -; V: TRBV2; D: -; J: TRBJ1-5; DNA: TGTGCCAGCAGTGAGGATCTTCGCAATCAGCCCCAGCATTTT; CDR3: CASSEDLRNQPQHF
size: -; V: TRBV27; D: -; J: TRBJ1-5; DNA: TGTGCCAGCAGTTTATCGCAGAGGGATCAGCCCCAGCATTTT; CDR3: CASSLSQRDQPQHF
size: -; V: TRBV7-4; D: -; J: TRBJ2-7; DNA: TGTGCCAGCAGCTTGGTTTCAGGTGACAGGACCTACGAGCAGTACTTC; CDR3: CASSLVSGDRTYEQYF
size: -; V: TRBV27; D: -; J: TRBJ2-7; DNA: TGTGCCAGCAGTTTATCGACGAGCTCCTACGAGCAGTACTTC; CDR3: CASSLSTSSYEQYF
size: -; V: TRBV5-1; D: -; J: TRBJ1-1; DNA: TGCGCCAGCAGCGCCCGGGGGGCCGCTGAAGCTTTCTTT; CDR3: CASSARGAAEAFF
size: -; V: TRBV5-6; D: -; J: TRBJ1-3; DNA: TGTGCCAGCAGCACCGACGGGTGGGTGACTGGAAACACCATATATTTT; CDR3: CASSTDGWVTGNTIYF
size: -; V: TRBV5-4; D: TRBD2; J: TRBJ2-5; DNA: TGTGCCAGCAGCTTCACGGGACTAGCGGGGAGCCAAGAGACCCAGTACTTC; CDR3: CASSFTGLAGSQETQYF
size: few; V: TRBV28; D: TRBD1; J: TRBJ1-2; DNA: TGTGCCAGCAGTTCGCTCCGGGACAGGGACTATGGCTACACCTTC; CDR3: CASSSLRDRDYGYTF
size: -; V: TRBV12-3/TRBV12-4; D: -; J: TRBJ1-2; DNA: TGTGCCAGCACCCCTACCTTAGGCTATGGCTACACCTTC; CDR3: CASTPTLGYGYTF
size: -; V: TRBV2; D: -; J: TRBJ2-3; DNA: TGTGCCACTCTGGGGGACGGTACGCAGTATTTT; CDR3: CATLGDGTQYF